A selection of T cell receptor beta chains follows, all from one sample in a study of CD8+ T cells in alopecia areata. Sequenced by immunoSEQ multiplex PCR; TCRdb stores in-frame clones only, minus some. Of about 210,000 clones listed, approximately 40% were seen once; the top ten hold 2.6%. The source material was CD4+ T cells sorted from blood, sampled between weeks 36 and 40, from a patient treated with tofacitinib. The receptors stem from a human donor with alopecia areata. CDR3s include the opening cysteine and the closing phenylalanine or tryptophan. D genes are given only for firm matches. Rows may omit the clone size; those that give it use once, few, many or a size class.

CDR3,DNA,V,D,size,length,J
CASRRTGPYEQYF,TGTGCCAGCAGAAGGACAGGCCCCTACGAGCAGTACTTC,TRBV6-5,TRBD1,few,13,TRBJ2-7
CASNPSGRDYNEQFF,TGTGCCAGCAACCCTAGCGGACGAGACTACAATGAGCAGTTCTTC,TRBV7-9,TRBD2,NA,15,TRBJ2-1
CASSPSSSETQYF,TGTGCCAGTTCTCCCTCCTCCTCAGAGACCCAGTACTTC,TRBV19,NA,NA,13,TRBJ2-5
CASSPYGREGHNEQYF,TGTGCCAGCTCACCCTACGGCCGGGAGGGCCATAACGAGCAGTACTTC,TRBV18,TRBD2,NA,16,TRBJ2-7
CASSSGLAENNEQFF,TGCGCCAGCAGCTCCGGACTAGCGGAAAACAATGAGCAGTTCTTC,TRBV5-1,TRBD2,NA,15,TRBJ2-1
CASSPGAPYEQYF,TGTGCCAGCAGTCCCGGGGCCCCCTACGAGCAGTACTTC,TRBV28,NA,NA,13,TRBJ2-7
CASSGRLFSSYNEQFF,TGTGCCAGCAGCGGAAGACTATTTAGCTCCTACAATGAGCAGTTCTTC,TRBV9,NA,NA,16,TRBJ2-1
CASTDQPGTEAFF,TGCGCCAGCACTGACCAACCGGGGACTGAAGCTTTCTTT,TRBV5-1,NA,NA,13,TRBJ1-1
CASSWPRQGLNEQYF,TGCGCCAGCAGCTGGCCGAGACAGGGCTTAAACGAGCAGTACTTC,TRBV5-1,TRBD1,NA,15,TRBJ2-7
CASLTSGSTDTQYF,TGTGCCAGCCTCACTAGCGGGAGTACAGATACGCAGTATTTT,TRBV7-2,TRBD2,NA,14,TRBJ2-3
CAWIPGTPGEKLFF,TGTGCCTGGATCCCCGGGACGCCTGGTGAAAAACTGTTTTTT,TRBV30,NA,few,14,TRBJ1-4
CASGAGAHNEQFF,TGTGCCAGTGGTGCGGGAGCTCACAATGAGCAGTTCTTC,TRBV19,TRBD2,NA,13,TRBJ2-1
CGGTSGSQDTQYF,TGCGGTGGGACCAGCGGGAGTCAAGATACGCAGTATTTT,TRBV29-1,TRBD2,NA,13,TRBJ2-3
CASTAYNEQFF,TGTGCCAGCACGGCCTACAATGAGCAGTTCTTC,TRBV2,NA,NA,11,TRBJ2-1
CASSGLSSDNYGYTF,TGTGCCAGCAGCGGGTTGAGCAGCGATAACTATGGCTACACCTTC,TRBV11-1,NA,NA,15,TRBJ1-2
CASSPLSTDTQYF,TGTGCCAGCAGCCCGTTGAGCACAGATACGCAGTATTTT,TRBV9,NA,NA,13,TRBJ2-3
CASSLQGANYGYTF,TGCGCCAGCAGCTTACAGGGGGCAAACTATGGCTACACCTTC,TRBV5-1,TRBD1,few,14,TRBJ1-2
CASSTGTAEEQFF,TGCGCCAGCAGCACCGGGACCGCTGAAGAGCAGTTCTTC,TRBV5-1,NA,once,13,TRBJ2-1
CTGPTWQREQFF,TGTACCGGACCAACGTGGCAACGGGAGCAGTTCTTC,TRBV6-5,NA,NA,12,TRBJ2-1
CAWSPARSSSGANVLTF,TGTGCCTGGAGCCCCGCGAGGTCGAGCTCTGGGGCCAACGTCCTGACTTTC,TRBV30,NA,NA,17,TRBJ2-6
CASSLQGRYGYTF,TGTGCCAGCAGCTTACAGGGCCGGTATGGCTACACCTTC,TRBV7-2,NA,NA,13,TRBJ1-2
CAWSGGPRNTEAFF,TGTGCCTGGAGCGGGGGACCCCGTAACACTGAAGCTTTCTTT,TRBV30,NA,NA,14,TRBJ1-1
CASSPPRGNTGELFF,TGTGCCAGCTCACCACCGAGGGGGAACACCGGGGAGCTGTTTTTT,TRBV18,NA,NA,15,TRBJ2-2